Listed below are T cell receptor beta chains from one sample, sequenced in a study of PD-L1 blockade in urothelial cancer. Sequenced by immunoSEQ multiplex PCR; TCRdb stores in-frame clones only, minus some. The sample lists approximately 51,000 clones; about 82% were seen once. This material consisted of PBMCs, taken around atezolizumab (anti-PD-L1) treatment. Source of these receptors: a man aged 60 to 69 with urothelial cancer. Each CDR3 is given with its conserved first and last residue. D genes are given only for firm matches. Clone size appears in some rows only: once, few, many, or a class for an expanded clone.

v_gene: TRBV9; abundance: few; d_gene: TRBD1; j_gene: TRBJ2-5; CDR3aa: CASSVEGQGVETQYF; CDR3nt: TGTGCCAGCAGCGTAGAGGGACAGGGTGTAGAGACCCAGTACTTC
v_gene: TRBV25-1; abundance: NA; d_gene: NA; j_gene: TRBJ1-4; CDR3aa: CASSAGLQLFF; CDR3nt: TGTGCCAGCAGTGCGGGACTACAACTGTTTTTT
v_gene: TRBV5-1; abundance: NA; d_gene: NA; j_gene: TRBJ2-7; CDR3aa: CASTQIAGWAQYEQYF; CDR3nt: TGCGCCAGCACCCAGATCGCGGGATGGGCCCAATACGAGCAGTACTTC
v_gene: TRBV9; abundance: NA; d_gene: TRBD1; j_gene: TRBJ2-7; CDR3aa: CASSTTDRGLYEQYF; CDR3nt: TGTGCCAGCAGCACGACAGACAGGGGGCTATACGAGCAGTACTTC
v_gene: TRBV6-1; abundance: NA; d_gene: TRBD1; j_gene: TRBJ1-2; CDR3aa: CASIYGQGNYGYTF; CDR3nt: TGTGCCAGCATATACGGACAGGGAAACTATGGCTACACCTTC
v_gene: TRBV19; abundance: few; d_gene: NA; j_gene: TRBJ1-1; CDR3aa: CASLKWTAKNTEAFF; CDR3nt: TGTGCCAGCCTGAAGTGGACAGCTAAGAACACTGAAGCTTTCTTT
v_gene: TRBV5-1; abundance: NA; d_gene: NA; j_gene: TRBJ2-1; CDR3aa: CASSLQGSSSYNEQFF; CDR3nt: TGCGCCAGCAGCTTACAGGGATCATCCTCCTACAATGAGCAGTTCTTC
v_gene: TRBV5-1; abundance: medium-sized; d_gene: TRBD2; j_gene: TRBJ2-2; CDR3aa: CASSPRTTSNTGELFF; CDR3nt: TGCGCCAGCAGCCCCCGCACGACTAGCAACACCGGGGAGCTGTTTTTT
v_gene: TRBV7-9; abundance: NA; d_gene: NA; j_gene: TRBJ2-3; CDR3aa: CASSPHMQGYTDTQYF; CDR3nt: TGTGCCAGCAGCCCCCATATGCAGGGTTACACAGATACGCAGTATTTT
v_gene: TRBV5-1; abundance: once; d_gene: NA; j_gene: TRBJ2-3; CDR3aa: CASSLSGSTDTQYF; CDR3nt: TGCGCCAGCAGCTTGAGCGGGAGCACAGATACGCAGTATTTT
v_gene: TRBV5-1; abundance: NA; d_gene: NA; j_gene: TRBJ1-2; CDR3aa: CASSPRTDYGYTF; CDR3nt: TGCGCCAGCAGCCCTCGGACAGACTATGGCTACACCTTC
v_gene: TRBV28; abundance: once; d_gene: NA; j_gene: TRBJ1-5; CDR3aa: CASSFSTIGQPQHF; CDR3nt: TGTGCCAGCAGTTTTTCGACTATTGGTCAGCCCCAGCATTTT
v_gene: TRBV6-6; abundance: NA; d_gene: NA; j_gene: TRBJ2-1; CDR3aa: CASSQLGYNEQFF; CDR3nt: TGTGCCAGCAGCCAGCTCGGGTACAATGAGCAGTTCTTC
v_gene: TRBV11-1; abundance: NA; d_gene: NA; j_gene: TRBJ1-1; CDR3aa: CASSLYGGLGTEAFF; CDR3nt: TGTGCCAGCAGCTTATACGGGGGGCTTGGCACTGAAGCTTTCTTT
v_gene: TRBV30; abundance: NA; d_gene: TRBD1; j_gene: TRBJ1-2; CDR3aa: CARFQGAGGYTF; CDR3nt: TGTGCCAGATTCCAGGGGGCGGGAGGCTACACCTTC
v_gene: TRBV5-1; abundance: few; d_gene: TRBD2; j_gene: TRBJ2-2; CDR3aa: CASSLSRAGVTGELFF; CDR3nt: TGCGCCAGCAGCTTGTCACGGGCGGGAGTCACCGGGGAGCTGTTTTTT
v_gene: TRBV7-9; abundance: NA; d_gene: TRBD1; j_gene: TRBJ2-3; CDR3aa: CASSLVQGANTQYF; CDR3nt: TGTGCCAGCAGCTTAGTTCAGGGGGCGAATACGCAGTATTTT
v_gene: TRBV2; abundance: NA; d_gene: NA; j_gene: TRBJ2-3; CDR3aa: CASTRGGGHPSTDTQYF; CDR3nt: TGTGCCAGCACCAGGGGAGGGGGACACCCTAGCACAGATACGCAGTATTTT
v_gene: TRBV19; abundance: NA; d_gene: NA; j_gene: TRBJ1-1; CDR3aa: CASSIPGGLNTEAFF; CDR3nt: TGTGCCAGTAGTATACCGGGGGGACTGAACACTGAAGCTTTCTTT
v_gene: TRBV6-1; abundance: NA; d_gene: NA; j_gene: TRBJ2-7; CDR3aa: CASSEEGRRQEQYF; CDR3nt: TGTGCCAGCAGTGAGGAAGGACGGAGGCAGGAGCAGTACTTC
v_gene: TRBV5-1; abundance: NA; d_gene: TRBD1; j_gene: TRBJ2-7; CDR3aa: CASSPRTGAGEQYF; CDR3nt: TGCGCCAGCAGCCCGAGGACAGGGGCGGGAGAGCAGTACTTC
v_gene: TRBV11-3; abundance: NA; d_gene: TRBD1; j_gene: TRBJ2-7; CDR3aa: CASSPATAPGTAYEQYF; CDR3nt: TGTGCCAGCAGCCCAGCGACCGCCCCCGGGACAGCCTACGAGCAGTACTTC
v_gene: TRBV9; abundance: NA; d_gene: TRBD2; j_gene: TRBJ2-1; CDR3aa: CASSVYGSGTQFF; CDR3nt: TGTGCCAGCAGCGTATATGGTAGCGGGACGCAGTTCTTC
v_gene: TRBV18; abundance: once; d_gene: NA; j_gene: TRBJ2-3; CDR3aa: CASSPGGGADTQYF; CDR3nt: TGTGCCAGCTCTCCAGGGGGGGGCGCAGATACGCAGTATTTT
v_gene: TRBV27; abundance: NA; d_gene: NA; j_gene: TRBJ2-1; CDR3aa: CASSLGPNAGKDEQFF; CDR3nt: TGTGCCAGCAGTTTAGGCCCCAACGCAGGGAAAGATGAGCAGTTCTTC
v_gene: TRBV7-9; abundance: NA; d_gene: TRBD1; j_gene: TRBJ1-2; CDR3aa: CASTQTGAKGYGYTF; CDR3nt: TGTGCCAGCACTCAGACAGGGGCGAAGGGCTATGGCTACACCTTC
v_gene: TRBV19; abundance: NA; d_gene: NA; j_gene: TRBJ2-2; CDR3aa: CAAKSGAANTGELFF; CDR3nt: TGTGCCGCGAAAAGCGGAGCCGCGAACACCGGGGAGCTGTTTTTT
v_gene: TRBV5-6; abundance: NA; d_gene: TRBD1; j_gene: TRBJ2-7; CDR3aa: CASKGTGFIEQYF; CDR3nt: TGTGCCAGCAAGGGGACAGGGTTTATCGAGCAGTACTTC
v_gene: TRBV5-4; abundance: NA; d_gene: NA; j_gene: TRBJ2-5; CDR3aa: CASSLGSGGRALRQETQYF; CDR3nt: TGTGCCAGCAGCTTGGGTTCGGGGGGCAGGGCGCTAAGGCAAGAGACCCAGTACTTC